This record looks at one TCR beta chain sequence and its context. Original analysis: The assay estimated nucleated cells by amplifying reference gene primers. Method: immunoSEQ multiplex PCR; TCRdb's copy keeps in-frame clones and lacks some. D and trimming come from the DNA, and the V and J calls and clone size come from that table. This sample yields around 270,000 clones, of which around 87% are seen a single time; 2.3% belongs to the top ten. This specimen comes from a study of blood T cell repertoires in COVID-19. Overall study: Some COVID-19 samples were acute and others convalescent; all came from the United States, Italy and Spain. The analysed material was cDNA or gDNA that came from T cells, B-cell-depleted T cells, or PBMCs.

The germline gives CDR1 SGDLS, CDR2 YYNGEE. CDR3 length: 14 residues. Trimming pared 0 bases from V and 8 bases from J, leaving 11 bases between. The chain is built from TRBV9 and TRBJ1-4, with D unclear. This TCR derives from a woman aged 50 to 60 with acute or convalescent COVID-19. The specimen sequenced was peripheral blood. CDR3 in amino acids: CASSVDGFGEKLFF. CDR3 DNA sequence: TGTGCCAGCAGCGTAGACGGGTTCGGGGAAAAACTGTTTTTT. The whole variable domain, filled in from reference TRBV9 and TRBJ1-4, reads DSGVTQTPKHLITATGQRVTLRCSPRSGDLSVYWYQQSLDQGLQFLIQYYNGEERAKGNILERFSAQQFPDLHSELNLSSLELGDSALYFCASSVDGFGEKLFFGSGTQLSVL.